Listed below are T cell receptor beta chains from one sample, sequenced in a study of Graves' ophthalmopathy and Graves' hyperthyroidism. TCRdb re-derived calls from the multiplex PCR reads in MiXCR, one entry per CDR3 protein. The data show 200,000 to 300,000 distinct CDR3 sequences, 45% seen once. The sequencing input was peripheral blood. The origin of the receptors is an adult man with Graves' ophthalmopathy. The CDR3 runs from the conserved cysteine through the conserved F or W. The D gene is left open where the match is weak. Clone size is shown for a subset of rows, as once, few, many or a class of expanded clone.

j_gene,d_gene,v_gene,abundance,CDR3aa,CDR3nt
TRBJ2-7,TRBD1,TRBV5-6,.,CASSSMAGGSTSYEQYF,TGTGCCAGCAGCTCGATGGCAGGGGGCTCGACCTCCTACGAGCAGTACTTC
TRBJ2-2,.,TRBV7-3,.,CASSLTPTSRTGELFF,TGTGCCAGCAGCTTAACGCCGACTAGTCGCACCGGGGAGCTGTTTTTT
TRBJ2-2,TRBD2,TRBV7-2,.,CASSLGASGGRELFF,TGTGCCAGCAGCTTAGGGGCTAGCGGGGGCCGGGAGCTGTTTTTT
TRBJ2-2,.,TRBV9,few,CASSVGSSGELFF,TGTGCCAGCAGCGTAGGGTCTAGCGGGGAGCTGTTTTTT
TRBJ2-2,TRBD1,TRBV5-5,.,CASSLRQGITGELFF,TGTGCCAGCAGCTTAAGACAGGGAATCACCGGGGAGCTGTTTTTT
TRBJ2-2,.,TRBV7-9,.,CASSLVKWSGELFF,TGTGCCAGCAGCTTAGTCAAGTGGTCCGGGGAGCTGTTTTTT
TRBJ2-7,.,TRBV24-1,.,CTTSESGSYEQYF,TGTACCACCAGTGAGAGCGGCTCCTACGAGCAGTACTTC
TRBJ1-2,.,TRBV29-1,many,CSAGRGEGYTF,TGCAGCGCTGGAAGGGGGGAAGGCTACACCTTC
TRBJ1-1,.,TRBV19,few,CATWEGGSTEAFF,TGTGCCACCTGGGAAGGGGGAAGCACTGAAGCTTTCTTT
TRBJ1-2,.,TRBV7-2,.,CASSHPQGQSPRYGYTF,TGCGCCAGCAGCCACCCCCAAGGACAGTCTCCCCGCTATGGCTACACCTTC
TRBJ1-3,.,TRBV29-1,.,CSVSRGPGNTIYF,TGCAGCGTTTCTCGGGGTCCTGGAAACACCATATATTTT
TRBJ2-3,.,TRBV20-1,few,CSTNAGDTTDTQYF,TGCAGTACAAACGCGGGGGACACCACAGATACGCAGTATTTT
TRBJ1-1,.,TRBV29-1,.,CSVENGDTVSEAFF,TGCAGCGTTGAGAACGGAGACACCGTTTCTGAAGCTTTCTTT
TRBJ2-7,.,TRBV7-2,few,CASSLPDSYEQYF,TGTGCCAGCAGCTTACCTGACAGCTACGAGCAGTACTTC
TRBJ1-6,.,TRBV7-9,few,CASSLGGPRGSPLHF,TGTGCCAGCAGCTTAGGGGGACCTAGGGGGTCACCCCTCCACTTT
TRBJ2-2,.,TRBV7-9,.,CASSLIGRATTGELFF,TGTGCCAGCAGCTTAATTGGAAGGGCTACCACCGGGGAGCTGTTTTTT
TRBJ2-7,.,TRBV10-3,.,CAISRDSPGYEQYF,TGTGCCATCAGTCGGGACTCCCCCGGGTACGAGCAGTACTTC
TRBJ1-5,.,TRBV12-5,.,CASGSTGSQPQHF,TGTGCTAGTGGTTCTACAGGAAGTCAGCCCCAGCATTTT
TRBJ1-1,.,TRBV2,.,CASSDGYSEAFF,TGTGCCAGCAGTGACGGGTACAGCGAAGCTTTCTTT
TRBJ1-3,.,TRBV12-3/TRBV12-4,.,CASSFGLFGNTIYF,TGTGCCAGCAGTTTTGGACTTTTTGGAAACACCATATATTTT
TRBJ1-2,.,TRBV6-5,.,CASLDRNYGYTF,TGTGCCAGCTTAGACAGGAACTATGGCTACACCTTC
TRBJ2-7,.,TRBV19,.,CASSTRTGSYEQYF,TGTGCCAGCAGCACCCGGACCGGCTCCTACGAGCAGTACTTC
TRBJ2-2,TRBD2,TRBV10-2,few,CASLELAGNTGELFF,TGCGCCAGCCTTGAACTAGCGGGTAACACCGGGGAGCTGTTTTTT
TRBJ2-7,.,TRBV7-8,few,CASSSAGSEQYF,TGTGCCAGCAGCTCAGCAGGTTCCGAGCAGTACTTC
TRBJ2-5,.,TRBV6-2/TRBV6-3,few,CASSTPAGARETQYF,TGTGCCAGCAGCACCCCCGCAGGGGCAAGGGAGACCCAGTACTTC
TRBJ1-5,.,TRBV5-1,.,CASRAGVDQPQHF,TGCGCCAGCAGGGCAGGGGTGGATCAGCCCCAGCATTTT
TRBJ2-5,.,TRBV28,few,CASSGGGAHRETQYF,TGTGCCAGCAGTGGAGGGGGAGCTCATCGGGAGACCCAGTACTTC